The entry that follows covers one T cell receptor (beta chain) sequence. These data originate in a study of regulatory T cells in long-lasting Graves disease. Time point denoted: newly diagnosed GD, antithyroid drugs for less than 3 months. PBMCs provided the RNA from which the TCR library was made. Building of the TCR beta libraries involved iRepertoire HTBI primers and Arm-PCR of CDR3 regions. TCRdb redid the calling of the multiplex PCR reads with MiXCR, one entry per CDR3 protein. The sample holds under 400,000 distinct CDR3 sequences, around 15% seen once. There are 16 residues in the CDR3. With 4 bases removed from V and 5 bases from J, the gap between germline ends came to 20 bases. The germline V gene has CDR1 LGHNA and CDR2 YNFKEQ. Another study also made use of these data, one on T cells in Graves' hyperthyroidism and ophthalmopathy.

Sequenced material: peripheral blood mononuclear cells (PBMCs), taken at new diagnosis, from a patient treated with antithyroid drugs. The clonotype comes from a man aged 40-50 years with Graves disease. J is TRBJ1-1 and V is TRBV4-2; D possibly corresponds to TRBD1 (5 bases). The CDR3 loop reads CASSLGGGLYDTEAFF. The DNA of the CDR3 is TGTGCCAGCAGCCTGGGGGGAGGACTCTACGATACTGAAGCTTTCTTT.